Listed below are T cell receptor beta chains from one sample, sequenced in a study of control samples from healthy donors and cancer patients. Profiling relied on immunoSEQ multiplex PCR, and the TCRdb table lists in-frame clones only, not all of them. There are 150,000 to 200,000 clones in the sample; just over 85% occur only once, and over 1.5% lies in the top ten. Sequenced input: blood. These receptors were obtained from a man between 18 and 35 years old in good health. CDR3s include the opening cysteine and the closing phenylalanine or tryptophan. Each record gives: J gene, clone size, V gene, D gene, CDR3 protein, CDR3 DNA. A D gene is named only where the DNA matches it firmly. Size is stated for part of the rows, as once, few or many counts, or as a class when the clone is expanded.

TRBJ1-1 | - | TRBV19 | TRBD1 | CASSQGQGNTEAFF | TGTGCCAGTAGTCAAGGACAGGGGAACACTGAAGCTTTCTTT
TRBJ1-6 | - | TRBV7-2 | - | CASSLVGVDSPLHF | TGTGCCAGCAGCTTAGTGGGGGTCGATTCACCCCTCCACTTT
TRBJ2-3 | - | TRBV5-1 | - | CASSLSGVAEYTDTQYF | TGCGCCAGCAGCCTTTCCGGGGTAGCGGAGTACACAGATACGCAGTATTTT
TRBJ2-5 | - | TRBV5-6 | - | CASSSSGPETQYF | TGTGCCAGCAGCTCCTCCGGGCCAGAGACCCAGTACTTC
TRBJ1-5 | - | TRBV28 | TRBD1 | CASRSTGFQPQHF | TGTGCCAGCAGGTCGACAGGGTTTCAGCCCCAGCATTTT
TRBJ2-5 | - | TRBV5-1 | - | CASSLEARRETQYF | TGCGCCAGCAGCTTGGAGGCCCGGCGGGAGACCCAGTACTTC
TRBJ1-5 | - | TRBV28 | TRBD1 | CASSLDRGRQPQHF | TGTGCCAGCAGTTTAGACAGGGGTCGACAGCCCCAGCATTTT
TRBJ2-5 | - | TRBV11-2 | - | CASSQENQETQYF | TGTGCCAGCAGCCAAGAGAACCAAGAGACCCAGTACTTC
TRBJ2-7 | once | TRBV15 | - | CATSRERQATYEQYF | TGTGCCACCAGCAGAGAGAGACAGGCCACCTACGAGCAGTACTTC
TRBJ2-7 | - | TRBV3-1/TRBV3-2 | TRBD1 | CASRGQGNNEQYF | TGTGCCAGCAGGGGACAGGGAAATAACGAGCAGTACTTC
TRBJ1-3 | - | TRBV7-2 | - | CASSLRQGNTIYF | TGTGCCAGCAGCCTGAGACAGGGAAACACCATATATTTT
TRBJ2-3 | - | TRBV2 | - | CASSPSSGAVGTDTQYF | TGTGCCAGCAGTCCATCCTCAGGGGCAGTGGGCACAGATACGCAGTATTTT
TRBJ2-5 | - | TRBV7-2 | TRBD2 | CASSFGLAGVETQYF | TGTGCCAGCAGCTTCGGACTAGCGGGGGTAGAGACCCAGTACTTC
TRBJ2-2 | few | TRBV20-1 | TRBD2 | CSASKAGGYTGELFF | TGCAGTGCTAGTAAAGCGGGGGGGTACACCGGGGAGCTGTTTTTT
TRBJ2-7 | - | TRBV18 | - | CASSPAPSYEQYF | TGTGCCAGCTCACCCGCGCCCTCCTACGAGCAGTACTTC
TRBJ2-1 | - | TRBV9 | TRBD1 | CASSVGQGGSYNEQFF | TGTGCCAGCAGCGTAGGACAGGGGGGCTCCTACAATGAGCAGTTCTTC
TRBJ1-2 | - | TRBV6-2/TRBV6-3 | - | CASSYSGPGYGYTF | TGTGCCAGCAGTTACTCGGGACCGGGCTATGGCTACACCTTC
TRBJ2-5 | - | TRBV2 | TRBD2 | CASSGIAGGPQETQYF | TGTGCCAGCAGTGGAATAGCGGGGGGGCCTCAAGAGACCCAGTACTTC
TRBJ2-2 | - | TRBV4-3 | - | CASSPSRVNTGELFF | TGCGCCAGCAGCCCTAGCAGGGTGAACACCGGGGAGCTGTTTTTT
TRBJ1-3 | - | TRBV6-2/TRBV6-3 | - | CASSPTLGNTIYF | TGTGCCAGCAGCCCGACCCTCGGAAACACCATATATTTT
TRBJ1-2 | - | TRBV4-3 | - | CASSQDERVQSIYGYTF | TGCGCCAGCAGCCAAGACGAGCGGGTGCAATCTATCTATGGCTACACCTTC
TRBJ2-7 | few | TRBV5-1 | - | CASSRTYTYEQYF | TGCGCCAGCAGCCGGACATACACCTACGAGCAGTACTTC
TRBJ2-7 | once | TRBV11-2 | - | CASSFGVTSSYEQYF | TGTGCCAGCAGCTTCGGTGTAACTTCCTCCTACGAGCAGTACTTC
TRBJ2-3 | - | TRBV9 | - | CASSADPGRGTDTQYF | TGTGCCAGCAGCGCCGACCCAGGTCGCGGAACAGATACGCAGTATTTT
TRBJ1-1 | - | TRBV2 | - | CASSGEGPSGEAFF | TGTGCCAGCAGTGGGGAGGGCCCGTCGGGTGAAGCTTTCTTT
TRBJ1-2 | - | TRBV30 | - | CAWSVPADNYGYTF | TGTGCCTGGAGTGTACCGGCAGATAACTATGGCTACACCTTC
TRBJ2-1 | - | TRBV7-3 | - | CASSPLSNDNEQFF | TGTGCCAGCAGCCCACTTAGCAACGACAATGAGCAGTTCTTC
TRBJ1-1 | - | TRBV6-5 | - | CASSSNSRGVDTEAFF | TGTGCCAGCAGTTCGAATAGTCGGGGGGTGGACACTGAAGCTTTCTTT
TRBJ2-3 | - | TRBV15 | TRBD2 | CATRRGGPTDTQYF | TGTGCCACCAGGCGGGGGGGCCCCACAGATACGCAGTATTTT
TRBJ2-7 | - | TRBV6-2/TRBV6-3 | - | CASSPAAKQYF | TGTGCCAGCAGCCCGGCAGCTAAGCAGTACTTC
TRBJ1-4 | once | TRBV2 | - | CASSENQGGNEKLFF | TGTGCCAGCAGTGAAAATCAGGGTGGGAATGAAAAACTGTTTTTT
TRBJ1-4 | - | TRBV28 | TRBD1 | CASSPGGGEKLFF | TGTGCCAGCAGCCCAGGGGGGGGTGAAAAACTGTTTTTT
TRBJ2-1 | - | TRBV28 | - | CASSLWDRSNEQFF | TGTGCCAGCAGTTTATGGGACAGATCCAATGAGCAGTTCTTC
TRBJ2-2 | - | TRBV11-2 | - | CASRQTGNTGELFF | TGTGCCAGCAGACAGACAGGGAACACCGGGGAGCTGTTTTTT
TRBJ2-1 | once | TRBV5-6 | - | CASSLLPRPYNEQFF | TGTGCCAGCAGCTTGTTACCAAGGCCCTACAATGAGCAGTTCTTC
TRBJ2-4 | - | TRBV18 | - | CASSPGGVSSQYF | TGTGCCAGCTCACCAGGGGGCGTATCATCTCAGTACTTC
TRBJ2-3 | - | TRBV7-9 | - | CASSSTGDWGPDTQYF | TGTGCCAGCAGCTCTACCGGTGATTGGGGTCCAGATACGCAGTATTTT
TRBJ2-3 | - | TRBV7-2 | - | CASSLKTVTDTQYF | TGTGCCAGCAGCTTAAAAACAGTCACAGATACGCAGTATTTT
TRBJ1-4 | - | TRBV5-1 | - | CASSEGTPNEKLFF | TGCGCCAGCAGCGAGGGGACACCGAATGAAAAACTGTTTTTT
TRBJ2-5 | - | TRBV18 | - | CASSPPGHRETQYF | TGTGCCAGCTCACCGCCCGGACATCGAGAGACCCAGTACTTC
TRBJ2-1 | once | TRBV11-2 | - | CASSLEEFYNEQFF | TGTGCCAGCAGCTTAGAGGAATTTTACAATGAGCAGTTCTTC
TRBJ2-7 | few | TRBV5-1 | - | CASSSYYGTSSYEQYF | TGCGCCAGCAGCTCATATTACGGGACAAGCTCCTACGAGCAGTACTTC
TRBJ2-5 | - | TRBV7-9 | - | CASSVSLVETQYF | TGTGCCAGCAGCGTCTCTTTAGTGGAGACCCAGTACTTC
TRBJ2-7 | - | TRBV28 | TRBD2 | CASRLSSGGSYEQYF | TGTGCCAGCAGGCTCTCTAGCGGGGGGTCGTACGAGCAGTACTTC